Included here is one T cell receptor beta chain sequence, with context. Its target is not known. The data were taken from a study of shared clonotypes between healthy human individuals. Findings and caveats of the study: Sharing of clonotypes among donors was expected to vary with sequencing depth.

Each subset's genomic DNA was split evenly across several immunoSEQ plates. Assay used: immunoSEQ multiplex PCR; TCRdb lists only in-frame clones, some missing. The sample yields about 2 million clones, about 95% seen once. The V segment lost 2 bases and the J segment 13 bases; nucleotides outside the gene matches: 10. CDR3 length equals 13 residues. Germline-derived CDR1 and CDR2 are GTSNPN and SVGIG (reference sequence). Sequencing was performed on naive CD4+ T cells sorted from blood. Subset specified: CD45RA+ positively selected. This chain uses TRBV30 with TRBJ1-4; 7 positions match TRBD1. The sequence was obtained from a man aged 18 to 29 in good health. This chain's CDR3 is CAWSLGQAAGLFF. The CDR3 nucleotides are TGTGCCTGGAGTTTAGGACAGGCTGCTGGACTGTTTTTT.